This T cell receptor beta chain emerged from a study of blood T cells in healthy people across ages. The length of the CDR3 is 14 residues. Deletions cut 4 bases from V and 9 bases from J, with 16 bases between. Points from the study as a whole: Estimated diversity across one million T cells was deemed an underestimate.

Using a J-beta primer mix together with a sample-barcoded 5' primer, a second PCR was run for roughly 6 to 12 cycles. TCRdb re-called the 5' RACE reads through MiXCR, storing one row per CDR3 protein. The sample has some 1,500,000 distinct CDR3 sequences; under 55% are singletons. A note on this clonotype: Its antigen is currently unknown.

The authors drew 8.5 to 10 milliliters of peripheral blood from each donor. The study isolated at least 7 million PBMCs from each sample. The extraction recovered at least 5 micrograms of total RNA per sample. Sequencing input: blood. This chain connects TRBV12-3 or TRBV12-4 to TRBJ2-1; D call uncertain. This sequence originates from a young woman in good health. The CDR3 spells CASSSGTIIGEQFF. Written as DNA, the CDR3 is TGTGCCAGCAGTTCTGGAACTATCATAGGTGAGCAGTTCTTC.